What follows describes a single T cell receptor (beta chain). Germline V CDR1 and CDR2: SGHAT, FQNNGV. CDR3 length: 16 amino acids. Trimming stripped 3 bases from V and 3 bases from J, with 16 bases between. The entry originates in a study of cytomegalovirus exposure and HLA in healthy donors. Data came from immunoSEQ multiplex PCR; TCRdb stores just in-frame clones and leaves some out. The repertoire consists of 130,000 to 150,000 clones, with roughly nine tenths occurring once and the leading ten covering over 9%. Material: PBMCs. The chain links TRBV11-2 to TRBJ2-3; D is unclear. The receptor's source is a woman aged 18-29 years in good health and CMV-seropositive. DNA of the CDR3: TGTGCCAGCAGCTTCGTTTCGGGTCCAGAAACAGATACGCAGTATTTT. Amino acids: CASSFVSGPETDTQYF.